This TCR beta chain was sequenced in a study of T cell responses to AZD1222 COVID-19 vaccine. General study points: Repertoires were collected only later (after the peak T cell response had occurred). Unmutated variant regions are reportedly the target of nearly half of TCRs that are spike-specific. Distributed over spike, vaccine-associated CD4 TCRs predominated at 160-218 and 743-854. Donors skewed white British and female; clonal diversity was possibly underestimated.

A note on this clone: Its antigen is not identified.

Generated by immunoSEQ multiplex PCR, the TCRdb table keeps only in-frame clones and is missing some. Of roughly 80,000 clones in the sample, roughly 90% were seen once. Germline V gene lookup returns CDR1 LGHDT and CDR2 YNNKEL (reference sequence). This CDR3 has 12 residues. Trimming stripped 4 bases from V and 4 bases from J, with 7 bases between. V and J are TRBV3-1 (or the pseudogene TRBV3-2) and TRBJ1-2; D perhaps matches TRBD1 (6 bases). Material: peripheral blood, obtained on day 0 of MenACWY control vaccination. This receptor was taken from an adult in good health. The CDR3 nucleotides are TGTGCCAGCAGCCCGGACAGCTATGGCTACACCTTC. It encodes CASSPDSYGYTF.